These 23 T cell receptor beta chains share one sample of origin, sequenced in a study of shared T cell receptors in the human thymus. Repertoires were generated with immunoSEQ multiplex PCR, while TCRdb's copy carries only in-frame clones and drops some. Of over 650,000 clones listed, approximately 87% are singletons. The sample was also linked to a second study, of human thymus T cells.

Material: thymocytes. The receptors here all came from a boy under three years old with a congenital heart defect.

V and J are TRBV20-1 and TRBJ1-6, with D hard to call. The V gene's germline CDR1 is DFQATT and CDR2 SNEGSKA (reference sequence). This CDR3 has 11 residues. V was cut by 0 bases and J by 14 bases, with 8 bases left in between. The CDR3 DNA reads as TGCAGTGCTAGAGAGGCCCAGGCCCTCCACTTT. Translation gives CSAREAQALHF.

This chain joins TRBV13 and TRBJ1-1, with a possible D match to TRBD1 (5 bases). Germline V gene sequence: CDR1 PRHDT, CDR2 FYEKMQ (reference sequence). The CDR3 totals 15 residues. The V end was cut by 5 bases, the J end by 0 bases, with 13 bases between. The CDR3 spells CASSQAGFMNTEAFF. CDR3 nucleotide sequence: TGTGCCAGCAGCCAAGCAGGGTTCATGAACACTGAAGCTTTCTTT.

A single count supports this clone. The rearrangement links TRBV14 to TRBJ2-6, with a weak D call TRBD2 (5 bases). Trimming cost V 5 bases and J 0 bases, with 14 bases left between them. The CDR3 covers 17 residues. Germline V gene lookup returns CDR1 SGHDN and CDR2 FVKESK. CDR3 residues: CASSYRAEFSGANVLTF. The CDR3 region has the DNA TGTGCCAGCAGCTACAGAGCGGAATTCTCTGGGGCCAACGTCCTGACTTTC.

The gene calls are TRBV5-1 and TRBJ2-6; 7 bases are shared with TRBD1. V trimming: 3 bases; J trimming: 2 bases; junction bases outside the gene matches: 11. This CDR3 is 18 amino acids long. The V gene's germline CDR1 is SGHRS and CDR2 YFSETQ. The CDR3 is CASSSGRDRQTGANVLTF. DNA for the CDR3: TGCGCCAGCAGCTCAGGCCGGGACAGACAAACTGGGGCCAACGTCCTGACTTTC.

The J gene is TRBJ1-1, the V gene TRBV7-9; D unresolved. Between the trimmed V and J ends, which lost 5 bases and 5 bases, there was a span of 12 bases. The CDR3 loop spans 13 amino acids. Germline V gene data show CDR1 as SEHNR and CDR2 as FQNEAQ (reference sequence). CDR3 in amino acids: CASSLPSGTEAFF. The CDR3 DNA follows: TGTGCCAGCAGCCTCCCCTCGGGGACTGAAGCTTTCTTT.

To note about this clone: Other DNA sequences in the same sample also yield this CDR3. The chain carries TRBV5-6 and TRBJ1-5; a weak D match, TRBD1 (6 bases). CDR3 length: 14 residues. V was shortened by 5 bases and J by 4 bases, with 13 bases between the two germline ends. From germline, CDR1 is SGHDT and CDR2 YYEEEE. As DNA, the CDR3 is TGTGCCAGCAGTTCTGGACAGAGTAATCAGCCCCAGCATTTT. This gives the protein CASSSGQSNQPQHF. Full variable domain (outside the CDR3, taken from reference TRBV5-6 and TRBJ1-5): DAGVTQSPTHLIKTRGQQVTLRCSPKSGHDTVSWYQQALGQGPQFIFQYYEEEERQRGNFPDRFSGHQFPNYSSELNVNALLLGDSALYLCASSSGQSNQPQHFGDGTRLSIL.

The chain combines TRBV9 with TRBJ2-7; TRBD2 agrees at 8 bases. V lost 3 bases and J lost 3; bases outside the gene matches: 8. The germline V gene encodes CDR1 SGDLS and CDR2 YYNGEE. The length of the CDR3 is 15 residues. In DNA form, the CDR3 reads TGTGCCAGCAGCGCCGGGGGGGGTTTCATCTACGAGCAGTACTTC. Protein sequence: CASSAGGGFIYEQYF.

The genes are TRBV4-1 and TRBJ2-7; 8 bases map to TRBD2. Germline V gives CDR1 MGHRA, CDR2 YSYEKL. This CDR3 is built from 13 residues. V was pared by 4 bases and J by 6 bases, with 5 bases of the junction left unmatched. CDR3 in amino acids: CASSPPGLGEQYF. The CDR3 bases are TGCGCCAGCAGCCCCCCGGGACTAGGCGAGCAGTACTTC.

This clone was found a few times. The chain links TRBV28 to TRBJ1-6; 12 bases agree with TRBD1. CDR1 and CDR2 from the germline V gene are MDHEN and SYDVKM. CDR3 length equals 16 residues. J was trimmed by 7 bases and V by 3 bases; bases with no gene match: 4. CDR3 sequence reads: CASSLGQGARNSPLHF. In DNA form, the CDR3 reads TGTGCCAGCAGTTTGGGACAGGGGGCTCGGAATTCACCCCTCCACTTT.

The V and J genes are TRBV28 and TRBJ2-5, with a possible D match to TRBD1 (6 bases). The better agreement between TRBJ2-7 and the DNA end casts doubt on the J call. Germline V gene lookup returns CDR1 MDHEN and CDR2 SYDVKM. This CDR3 contains 14 residues. The DNA for the CDR3 is TGTGCCAGCAGTTTATCCCACAGGGTATACGAGCAGTACTTC. Protein: CASSLSHRVYEQYF.

CDR3 sequence (DNA): TGCGCCAGCAGCGGTGTTGAGAGCATCTCTGGAAACACCATATATTTT. This translates into CASSGVESISGNTIYF. This chain joins TRBV4-1 and TRBJ1-3, with D uncertain. The CDR3 sequence is 16 residues long. V was pared by 5 bases and J by 0 bases, with 14 bases between. Germline values: CDR1 MGHRA, CDR2 YSYEKL.

The J gene is TRBJ1-2, the V gene TRBV4-1; D unclear. With 0 bases removed from V and 0 bases from J, the gap between germline ends came to 23 bases. The length of the CDR3 is 20 residues. Germline V CDR1 and CDR2: MGHRA, YSYEKL. CDR3 sequence: CASSQEAILSFKATNYGYTF. CDR3 nucleotides: TGCGCCAGCAGCCAAGAGGCCATACTTAGCTTTAAAGCAACTAACTATGGCTACACCTTC.

This chain joins TRBV14 and TRBJ2-1; D not certain. Germline assignment: CDR1 SGHDN and CDR2 FVKESK. Trimming left V 1 base short and J 6 bases short, with 22 bases between. This CDR3 spans 18 amino acids. This chain's CDR3 is CASSQGTLGKSVVNEQFF. Written as DNA, the CDR3 is TGTGCCAGCAGCCAAGGCACTCTAGGAAAGTCGGTGGTCAATGAGCAGTTCTTC.

This clone was counted between two and nine times. The J gene is TRBJ1-4, the V gene TRBV29-1; 7 nucleotides line up with TRBD1. The ends lost 7 bases at V and 2 bases at J; junction bases unmatched: 7. The CDR3 length is 14 residues. From germline, CDR1 is SQVTM and CDR2 ANQGSEA. This CDR3 is CSGGDSPTNEKLFF. CDR3 sequence (DNA): TGCAGCGGGGGGGACAGTCCCACTAATGAAAAACTGTTTTTT.

The chain employs TRBV5-1 and TRBJ2-2, with 10 bases aligning to TRBD2. With 3 bases clipped from V and 0 bases from J, the junction kept 11 bases outside the gene matches. Germline CDR1 SGHRS, CDR2 YFSETQ. The length of the CDR3 is 19 residues. CDR3 in amino acids: CASSSGGFSGGTNTGELFF. Written as DNA, the CDR3 is TGCGCCAGCAGCTCTGGAGGGTTTAGCGGGGGGACGAACACCGGGGAGCTGTTTTTT.

This clone was found a few times. The gene calls are TRBV7-2 and TRBJ1-3, with D hard to call. V was clipped by 4 bases and J by 0 bases, with 13 bases between them. Germline V gives CDR1 SGHTA, CDR2 FQGNSA. The CDR3 consists of 16 residues. The CDR3 region has the DNA TGTGCCAGCAGCTCCCCTCCGAGGATCTCTGGAAACACCATATATTTT. Its translation is CASSSPPRISGNTIYF.

This chain joins TRBV7-3 and TRBJ2-7, with 10 nucleotides matching TRBD2. Germline CDR1 SGHTA, CDR2 FQGTGA. The CDR3 is 15 amino acids. Unmatched junction bases numbered 7, after V lost 5 bases and J lost 3 bases. CDR3 bases: TGTGCCAGCAGCAAAGGGCTAGCGGGGGACTACGAGCAGTACTTC. Its translation: CASSKGLAGDYEQYF.

The chain has TRBV5-1 and TRBJ2-7; a weak D match, TRBD1 (6 bases). Trimming took 3 bases from V and 0 from J, leaving 16 bases between them. Germline V gene data show CDR1 as SGHRS and CDR2 as YFSETQ. This CDR3 region has 16 residues. CDR3 residues: CASSSPTGPSSYEQYF. The CDR3 DNA reads as TGCGCCAGCAGCTCTCCTACAGGGCCGAGCTCCTACGAGCAGTACTTC.

This sequence joins TRBV5-4 and TRBJ1-2, with D hard to call. CDR1 and CDR2 from the germline V gene are SGHNT and YYREEE (reference sequence). This CDR3 is built from 12 residues. V lost 2 bases to trimming and J lost 4 bases, with 6 bases between them. In DNA, the CDR3 is TGTGCCAGCAGCTTTTTCAGCTATGGCTACACCTTC. Residues: CASSFFSYGYTF.

In its sample, this clone was seen a few times. V and J are TRBV19 and TRBJ2-1; TRBD2 aligns across 10 bases. The V and J ends lost 9 bases and 5 bases, in that order; junction bases with no gene match: 7. The CDR3 consists of 14 residues. CDR1 and CDR2 from the germline V gene are LNHDA and SQIVND (reference sequence). The DNA for the CDR3 is TGTGCCAGCAAGAGGACTAGCGGAGACAATGAGCAGTTCTTC. Its protein is CASKRTSGDNEQFF. The full variable domain, in which reference TRBV19 and TRBJ2-1 provide the parts outside the CDR3, is DGGITQSPKYLFRKEGQNVTLSCEQNLNHDAMYWYRQDPGQGLRLIYYSQIVNDFQKGDIAEGYSVSREKKESFPLTVTSAQKNPTAFYLCASKRTSGDNEQFFGPGTRLTVL.

The DNA of the CDR3 is TGTGCCAGCAGCTTAGGTGGTTGTCTAGCGGGGGACGAGCAGTACTTC. Its translation is CASSLGGCLAGDEQYF. The chain couples TRBV7-2 to TRBJ2-7; 10 bases match TRBD2. The CDR3 runs 16 residues. CDR1 and CDR2 from the germline V gene are SGHTA and FQGNSA. With V trimmed by 1 base and J by 5 bases, 8 bases remained unmatched.

The chain employs TRBV27 and TRBJ2-5, with D unclear. CDR3 size: 12 residues. V lost 6 bases and J lost 1, with 6 bases in between. Germline V gives CDR1 MNHEY, CDR2 SMNVEV (reference sequence). CDR3 protein: CASRNSQETQYF. The CDR3, as DNA: TGTGCCAGCAGAAACTCCCAAGAGACCCAGTACTTC.

This clone was counted a single time. The chain couples TRBV28 to TRBJ1-4; 8 positions agree with TRBD1. With 3 bases clipped from V and 6 bases from J, the junction kept 30 bases outside the gene matches. Germline V lookup: CDR1 MDHEN, CDR2 SYDVKM. This CDR3 is 23 amino acids long. The DNA of the CDR3 is TGTGCCAGCAGTTTCTTAGCCGGAGTACCCGGGACAGGATTCCGGAGGGTGGATGAAAAACTGTTTTTT. Translated: CASSFLAGVPGTGFRRVDEKLFF.